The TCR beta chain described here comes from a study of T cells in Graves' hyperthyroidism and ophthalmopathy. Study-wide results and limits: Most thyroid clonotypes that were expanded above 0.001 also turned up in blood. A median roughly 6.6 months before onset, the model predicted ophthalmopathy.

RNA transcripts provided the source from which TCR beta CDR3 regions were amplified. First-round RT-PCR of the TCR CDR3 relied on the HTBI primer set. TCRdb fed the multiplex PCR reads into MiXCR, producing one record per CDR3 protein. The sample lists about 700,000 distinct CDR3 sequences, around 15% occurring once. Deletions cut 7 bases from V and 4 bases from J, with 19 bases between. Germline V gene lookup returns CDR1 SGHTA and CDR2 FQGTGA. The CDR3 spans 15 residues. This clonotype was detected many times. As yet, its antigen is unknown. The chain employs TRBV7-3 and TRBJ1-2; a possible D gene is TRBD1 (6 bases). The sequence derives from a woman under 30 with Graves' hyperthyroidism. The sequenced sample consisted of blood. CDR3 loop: CASTPVGGLVYGYTF. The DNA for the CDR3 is TGTGCCAGCACCCCAGTTGGGGGGCTGGTCTATGGCTACACCTTC.